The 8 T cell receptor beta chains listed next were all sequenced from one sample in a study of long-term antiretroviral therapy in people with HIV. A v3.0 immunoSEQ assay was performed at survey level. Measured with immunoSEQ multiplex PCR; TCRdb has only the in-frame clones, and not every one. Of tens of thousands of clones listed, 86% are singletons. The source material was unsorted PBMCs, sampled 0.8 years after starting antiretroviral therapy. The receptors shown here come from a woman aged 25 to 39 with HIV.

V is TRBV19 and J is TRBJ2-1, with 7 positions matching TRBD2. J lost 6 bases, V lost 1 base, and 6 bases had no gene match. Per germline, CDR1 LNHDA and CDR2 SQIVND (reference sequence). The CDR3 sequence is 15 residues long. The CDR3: CASSIGWRESNEQFF. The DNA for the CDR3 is TGTGCCAGTAGTATAGGTTGGCGGGAGAGCAATGAGCAGTTCTTC.

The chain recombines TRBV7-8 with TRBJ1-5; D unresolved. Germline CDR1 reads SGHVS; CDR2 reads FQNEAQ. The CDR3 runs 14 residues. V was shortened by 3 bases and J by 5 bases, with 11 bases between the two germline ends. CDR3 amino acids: CASSLLVSHQPQHF. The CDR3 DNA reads TGTGCCAGCAGCTTGTTGGTGTCACATCAGCCCCAGCATTTT.

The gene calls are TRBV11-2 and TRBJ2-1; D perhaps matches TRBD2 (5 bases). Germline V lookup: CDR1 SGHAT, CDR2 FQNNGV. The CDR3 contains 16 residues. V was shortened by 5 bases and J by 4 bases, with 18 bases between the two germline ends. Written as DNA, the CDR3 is TGTGCCAGCAGCCCCGTAGACCCTTCGGGGTACAATGAGCAGTTCTTC. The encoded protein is CASSPVDPSGYNEQFF. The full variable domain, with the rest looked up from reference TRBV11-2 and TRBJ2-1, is EAGVAQSPRYKIIEKRQSVAFWCNPISGHATLYWYQQILGQGPKLLIQFQNNGVVDDSQLPKDRFSAERLKGVDSTLKIQPAKLEDSAVYLCASSPVDPSGYNEQFFGPGTRLTVL.

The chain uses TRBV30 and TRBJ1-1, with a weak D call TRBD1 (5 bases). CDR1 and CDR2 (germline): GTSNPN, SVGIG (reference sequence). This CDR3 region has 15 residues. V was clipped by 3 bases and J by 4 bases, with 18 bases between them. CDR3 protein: CAWSRIQVGGTEAFF. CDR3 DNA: TGTGCCTGGAGCCGCATCCAGGTCGGGGGCACTGAAGCTTTCTTT.

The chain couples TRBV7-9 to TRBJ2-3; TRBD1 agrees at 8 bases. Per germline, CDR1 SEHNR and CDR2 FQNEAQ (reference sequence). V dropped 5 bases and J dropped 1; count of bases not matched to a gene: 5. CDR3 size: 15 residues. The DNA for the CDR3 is TGTGCCAGCAGCCGAGACAGGGGAGGCACAGATACGCAGTATTTT. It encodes CASSRDRGGTDTQYF.

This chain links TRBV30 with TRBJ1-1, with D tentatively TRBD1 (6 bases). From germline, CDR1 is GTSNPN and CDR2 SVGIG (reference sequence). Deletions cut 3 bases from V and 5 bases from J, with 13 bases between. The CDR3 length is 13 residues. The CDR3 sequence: CAWRGQGRTEAFF. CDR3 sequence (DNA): TGTGCCTGGAGAGGTCAGGGGAGGACTGAAGCTTTCTTT.

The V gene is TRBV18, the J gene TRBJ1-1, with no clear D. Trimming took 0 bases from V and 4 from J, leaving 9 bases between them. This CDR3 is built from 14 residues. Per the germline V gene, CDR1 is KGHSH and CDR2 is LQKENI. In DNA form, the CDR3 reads TGTGCCAGCTCACCACCGAGCGGCATCACTGAAGCTTTCTTT. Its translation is CASSPPSGITEAFF.

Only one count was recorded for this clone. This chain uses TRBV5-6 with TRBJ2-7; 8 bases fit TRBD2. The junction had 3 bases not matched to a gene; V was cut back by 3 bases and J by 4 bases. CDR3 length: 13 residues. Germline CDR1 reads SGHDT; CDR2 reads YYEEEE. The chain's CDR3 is CASSSPGGYEQYV. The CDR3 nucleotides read TGTGCCAGCAGCTCCCCGGGAGGGTACGAGCAGTACGTC.